This T cell receptor (beta chain) originates from a study of T cell clones after liver transplantation. The overall study: Post-transplant blood was tracked for graft-donor-reactive T cell clones identified in a pre-transplant mixed lymphocyte reaction.

Assay: immunoSEQ multiplex PCR; the TCRdb copy retains only in-frame clones and omits some. The sample shows approximately 100,000 clones, around 86% of them seen only once. The germline V gene encodes CDR1 MNHEY and CDR2 SMNVEV (reference sequence). The CDR3 has 15 amino acids. V lost 3 bases to trimming and J lost 0 bases, with 6 bases between them. CD3+CD4+ and CD3+CD8+ cells were FACS-sorted from thawed unstimulated PBMCs. V and J are TRBV27 and TRBJ1-6, with D uncertain. Specimen: CD4+ T cells from blood, collected before liver transplant. This receptor was identified in a human donor who received a liver transplant. The CDR3 sequence: CASSFGSSYNSPLHF. The CDR3 DNA sequence: TGTGCCAGCAGTTTCGGAAGCTCCTATAATTCACCCCTCCACTTT.